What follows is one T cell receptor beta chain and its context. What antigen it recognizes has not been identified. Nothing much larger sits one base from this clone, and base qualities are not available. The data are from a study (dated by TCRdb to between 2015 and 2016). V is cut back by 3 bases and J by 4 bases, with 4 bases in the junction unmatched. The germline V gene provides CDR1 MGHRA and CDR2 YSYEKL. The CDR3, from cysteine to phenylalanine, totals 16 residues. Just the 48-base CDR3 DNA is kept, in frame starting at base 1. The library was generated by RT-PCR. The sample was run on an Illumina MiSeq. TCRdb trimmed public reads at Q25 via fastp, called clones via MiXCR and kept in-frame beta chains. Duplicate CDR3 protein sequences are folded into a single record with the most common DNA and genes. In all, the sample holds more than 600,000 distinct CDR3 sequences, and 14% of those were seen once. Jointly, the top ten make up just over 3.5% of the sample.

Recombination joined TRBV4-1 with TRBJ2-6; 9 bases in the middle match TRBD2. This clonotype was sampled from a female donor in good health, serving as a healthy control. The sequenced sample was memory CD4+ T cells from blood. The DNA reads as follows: TGCGCCAGCAGCCAGCGGGAGGGCGCGGGGGCCAACGTCCTGACTTTC. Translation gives CASSQREGAGANVLTF.